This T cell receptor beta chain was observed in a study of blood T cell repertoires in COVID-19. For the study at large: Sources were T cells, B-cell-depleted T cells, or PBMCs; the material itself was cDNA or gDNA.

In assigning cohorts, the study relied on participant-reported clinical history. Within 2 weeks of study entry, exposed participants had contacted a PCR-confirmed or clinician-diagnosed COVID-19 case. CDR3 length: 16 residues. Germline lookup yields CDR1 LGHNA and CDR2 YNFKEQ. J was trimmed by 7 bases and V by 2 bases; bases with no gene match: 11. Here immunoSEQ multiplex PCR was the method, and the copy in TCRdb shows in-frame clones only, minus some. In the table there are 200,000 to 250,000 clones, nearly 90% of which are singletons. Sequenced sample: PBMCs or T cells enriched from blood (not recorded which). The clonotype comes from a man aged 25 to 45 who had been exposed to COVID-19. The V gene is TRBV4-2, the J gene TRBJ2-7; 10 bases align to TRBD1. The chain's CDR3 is CASSQSRTGGASEQYF. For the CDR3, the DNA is TGTGCCAGCAGCCAATCCCGGACAGGGGGAGCTTCTGAGCAGTACTTC.